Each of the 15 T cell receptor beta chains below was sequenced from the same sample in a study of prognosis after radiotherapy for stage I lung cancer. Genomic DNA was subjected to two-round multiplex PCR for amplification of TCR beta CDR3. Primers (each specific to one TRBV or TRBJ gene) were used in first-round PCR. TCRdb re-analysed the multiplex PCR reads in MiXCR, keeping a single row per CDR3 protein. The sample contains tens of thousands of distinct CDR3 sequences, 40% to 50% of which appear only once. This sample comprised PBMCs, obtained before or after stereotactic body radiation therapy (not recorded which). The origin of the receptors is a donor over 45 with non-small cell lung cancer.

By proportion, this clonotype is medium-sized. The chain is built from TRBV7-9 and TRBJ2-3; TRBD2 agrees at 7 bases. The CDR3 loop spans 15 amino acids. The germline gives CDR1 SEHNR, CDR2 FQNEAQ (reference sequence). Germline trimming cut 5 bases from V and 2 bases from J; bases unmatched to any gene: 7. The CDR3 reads CASSSREANTDTQYF. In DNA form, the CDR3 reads TGTGCCAGCAGCAGTCGGGAGGCCAACACAGATACGCAGTATTTT.

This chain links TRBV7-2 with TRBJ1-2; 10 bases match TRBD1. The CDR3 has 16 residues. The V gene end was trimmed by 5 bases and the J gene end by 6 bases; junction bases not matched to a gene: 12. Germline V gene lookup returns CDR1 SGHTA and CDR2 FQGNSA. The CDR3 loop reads CASSPQRRQGADGYTF. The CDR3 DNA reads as TGTGCCAGCAGCCCGCAAAGAAGACAGGGGGCGGATGGCTACACCTTC.

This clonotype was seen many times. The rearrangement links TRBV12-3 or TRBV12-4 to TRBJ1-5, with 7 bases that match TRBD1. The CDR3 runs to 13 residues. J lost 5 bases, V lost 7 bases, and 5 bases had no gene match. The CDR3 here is CASKRDSHQPQHF. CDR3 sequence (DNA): TGTGCCAGCAAGCGGGACAGCCATCAGCCCCAGCATTTT.

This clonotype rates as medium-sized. CDR3 nucleotide sequence: TGTGCCAGCTCGGACAGGAACTATGGCTACACCTTC. The encoded protein is CASSDRNYGYTF. The chain uses TRBV6-1 and TRBJ1-2; 7 nucleotides agree with TRBD1. Germline CDR1 and CDR2: MNHNS and SASEGT. The CDR3 spans 12 residues. V lost 8 bases to trimming and J lost 2 bases; unmatched junction nucleotides: 2.

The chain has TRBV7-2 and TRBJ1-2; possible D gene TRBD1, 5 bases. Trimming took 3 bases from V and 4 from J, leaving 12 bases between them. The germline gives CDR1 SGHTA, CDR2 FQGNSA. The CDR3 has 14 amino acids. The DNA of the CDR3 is TGTGCCAGCAGCTTGGGGGTAAACGGCTATGGCTACACCTTC. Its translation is CASSLGVNGYGYTF.

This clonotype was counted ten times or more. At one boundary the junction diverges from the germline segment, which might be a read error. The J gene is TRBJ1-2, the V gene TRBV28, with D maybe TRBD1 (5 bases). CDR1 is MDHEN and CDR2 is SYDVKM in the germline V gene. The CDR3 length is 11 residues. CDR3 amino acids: CASSFSTRVYF. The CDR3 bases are TGTGCCAGCAGTTTCTCGACCAGGGTATACTTC.

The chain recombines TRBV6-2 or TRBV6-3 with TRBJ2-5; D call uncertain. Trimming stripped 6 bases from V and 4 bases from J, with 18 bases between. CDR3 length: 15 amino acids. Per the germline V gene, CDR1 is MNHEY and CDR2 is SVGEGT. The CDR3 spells CASRPPLSRGETQYF. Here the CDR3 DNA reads TGTGCCAGCAGACCTCCACTATCTAGAGGAGAGACCCAGTACTTC.

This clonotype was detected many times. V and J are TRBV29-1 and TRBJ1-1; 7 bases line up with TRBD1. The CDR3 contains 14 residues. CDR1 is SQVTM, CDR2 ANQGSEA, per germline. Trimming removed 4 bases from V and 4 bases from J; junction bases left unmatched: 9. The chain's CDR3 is CSVARQGVITEAFF. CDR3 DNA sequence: TGCAGCGTTGCTCGGCAGGGGGTTATCACTGAAGCTTTCTTT.

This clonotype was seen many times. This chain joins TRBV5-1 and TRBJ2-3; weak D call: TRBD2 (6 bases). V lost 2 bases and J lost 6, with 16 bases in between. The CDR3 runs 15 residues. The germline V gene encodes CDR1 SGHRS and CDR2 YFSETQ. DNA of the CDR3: TGCGCCAGCAGCTTCGGTCAGGCTGGAGGGGATACGCAGTATTTT. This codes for CASSFGQAGGDTQYF.

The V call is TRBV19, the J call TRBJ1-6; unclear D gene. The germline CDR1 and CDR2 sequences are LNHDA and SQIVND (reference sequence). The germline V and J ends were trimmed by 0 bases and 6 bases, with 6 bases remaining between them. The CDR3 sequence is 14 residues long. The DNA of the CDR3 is TGTGCCAGTAGTATAGAGGATATTAATTCACCCCTCCACTTT. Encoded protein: CASSIEDINSPLHF.

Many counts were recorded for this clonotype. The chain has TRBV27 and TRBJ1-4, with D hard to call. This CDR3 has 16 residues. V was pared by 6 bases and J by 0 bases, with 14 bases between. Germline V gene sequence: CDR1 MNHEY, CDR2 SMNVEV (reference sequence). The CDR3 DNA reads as TGTGCCAGCAGAAAAATATACCGAGCAACTAATGAAAAACTGTTTTTT. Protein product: CASRKIYRATNEKLFF.

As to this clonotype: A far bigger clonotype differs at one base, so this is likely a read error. The CDR3 loop is CASSYQGGSEAFF. The CDR3 DNA reads as TGTGCCAGCAGTTACCAGGGAGGGAGCGAAGCTTTCTTT. This chain links TRBV6-1 with TRBJ1-1, with TRBD1 as a possible D gene (5 bases). This CDR3 is built from 13 residues. Looked up from germline, CDR1 is MNHNS and CDR2 is SASEGT. Trimming shortened V by 5 bases and J by 8 bases, and 15 bases separated the two germline ends.

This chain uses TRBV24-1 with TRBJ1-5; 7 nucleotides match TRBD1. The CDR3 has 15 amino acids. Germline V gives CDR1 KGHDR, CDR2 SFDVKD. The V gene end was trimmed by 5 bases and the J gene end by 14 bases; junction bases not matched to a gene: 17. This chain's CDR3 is CATSAQDRAGKHKHF. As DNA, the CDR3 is TGTGCCACCAGTGCGCAAGACAGGGCTGGTAAGCACAAGCATTTT.

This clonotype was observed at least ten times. This chain's CDR3 is CSARDHDKMETEKLFF. CDR3 nucleotides: TGCAGTGCTAGAGATCACGACAAAATGGAGACTGAAAAACTGTTTTTT. This chain joins TRBV20-1 and TRBJ1-4; no clear D. Germline-derived CDR1 and CDR2 are DFQATT and SNEGSKA (reference sequence). The CDR3 consists of 16 residues. Trimming stripped 0 bases from V and 7 bases from J, with 18 bases between.

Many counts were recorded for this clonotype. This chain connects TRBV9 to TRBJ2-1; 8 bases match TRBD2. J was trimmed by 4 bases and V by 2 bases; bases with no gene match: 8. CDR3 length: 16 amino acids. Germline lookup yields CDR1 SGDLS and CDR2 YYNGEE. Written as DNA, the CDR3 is TGTGCCAGCAGCGTCAGTTCGGCGGGAGGTTACAATGAGCAGTTCTTC. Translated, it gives CASSVSSAGGYNEQFF.